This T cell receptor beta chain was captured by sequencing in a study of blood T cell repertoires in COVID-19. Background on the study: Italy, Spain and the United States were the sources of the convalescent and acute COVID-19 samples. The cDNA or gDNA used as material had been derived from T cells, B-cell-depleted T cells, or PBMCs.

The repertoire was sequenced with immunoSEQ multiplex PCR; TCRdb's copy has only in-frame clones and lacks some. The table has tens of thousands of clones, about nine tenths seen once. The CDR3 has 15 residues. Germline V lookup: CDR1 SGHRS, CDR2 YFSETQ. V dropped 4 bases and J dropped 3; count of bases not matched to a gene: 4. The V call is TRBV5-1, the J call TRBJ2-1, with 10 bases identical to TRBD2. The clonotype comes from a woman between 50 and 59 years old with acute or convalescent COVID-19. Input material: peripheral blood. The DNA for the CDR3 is TGCGCCAGCAGCCGGACTAGCGGAGGCTACAATGAGCAGTTCTTC. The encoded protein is CASSRTSGGYNEQFF. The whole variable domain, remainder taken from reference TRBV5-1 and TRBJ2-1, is KAGVTQTPRYLIKTRGQQVTLSCSPISGHRSVSWYQQTPGQGLQFLFEYFSETQRNKGNFPGRFSGRQFSNSRSEMNVSTLELGDSALYLCASSRTSGGYNEQFFGPGTRLTVL.